A single sample is the source of the 29 T cell receptor beta chains below, sequenced in a study of T cells in Graves' hyperthyroidism and ophthalmopathy. Researchers amplified the TCR beta CDR3 regions from RNA transcripts. TCR CDR3 underwent first-round RT-PCR with the HTBI primer set. From the multiplex PCR reads, TCRdb called clonotypes with MiXCR, one entry per CDR3 protein. The sample carries around 530,000 distinct CDR3 sequences, about a sixth recorded once. Material for sequencing was blood. These receptors came from a woman younger than 30 with Graves' ophthalmopathy.

The chain combines TRBV7-2 with TRBJ1-2; possible D gene TRBD1, 5 bases. The CDR3 is 14 amino acids. V lost 1 base to trimming and J lost 5 bases, with 11 bases between them. Germline CDR1 is SGHTA and CDR2 is FQGNSA. CDR3 nucleotides: TGTGCCAGCAGCTTAGATCGGCAGGGTTATGGCTACACCTTC. Amino acids: CASSLDRQGYGYTF. The whole variable domain, remainder taken from reference TRBV7-2 and TRBJ1-2, is GAGVSQSPSNKVTEKGKDVELRCDPISGHTALYWYRQSLGQGLEFLIYFQGNSAPDKSGLPSDRFSAERTGGSVSTLTIQRTQQEDSAVYLCASSLDRQGYGYTFGSGTRLTVV.

The chain is built from TRBV5-4 and TRBJ2-5, with 8 nucleotides matching TRBD2. J lost 5 bases, V lost 4 bases, and 10 bases had no gene match. The CDR3 length is 15 residues. Germline values: CDR1 SGHNT, CDR2 YYREEE (reference sequence). This CDR3 is CASSDRGGGQETQYF. CDR3 DNA: TGTGCCAGCAGCGACCGGGGGGGGGGCCAGGAGACCCAGTACTTC.

The rearrangement uses TRBV5-6 and TRBJ2-1; D is perhaps TRBD1 (6 bases). Trimming took off 0 bases at V and 3 bases at J, with 16 bases between the two ends. Germline CDR1 SGHDT, CDR2 YYEEEE. This CDR3 has 17 residues. CDR3 in amino acids: CASSLGPGTTVYNEQFF. CDR3 DNA: TGTGCCAGCAGCTTGGGTCCCGGGACAACGGTCTACAATGAGCAGTTCTTC.

In its sample, this clonotype was seen a few times. The CDR3 sequence is CASSQELKGAYTF. The CDR3 DNA reads TGCGCCAGCAGCCAAGAGTTAAAGGGAGCCTACACCTTC. The chain joins TRBV4-1 to TRBJ1-2, with unresolved D. From germline, CDR1 is MGHRA and CDR2 YSYEKL. Between the trimmed V and J ends, which lost 0 bases and 10 bases, there was a span of 12 bases. The CDR3 loop spans 13 amino acids.

A few counts support this clonotype. Germline and junction disagree at one end, which may indicate a read error. The chain is built from TRBV12-3 or TRBV12-4 and TRBJ2-1; no reliable D call. This CDR3 is built from 13 residues. The CDR3 DNA follows: TGTGCCTGCAGTTTGGTGCTATTCAATGAGCAGTTCTTC. Translation: CACSLVLFNEQFF.

This clonotype was seen many times. The chain is built from TRBV2 and TRBJ2-3; D not certain. Germline lookup yields CDR1 SNHLY and CDR2 FYNNEI. CDR3 length: 12 residues. Trimming removed 9 bases at V and 2 bases at J, with 9 bases between. The CDR3 nucleotides are TGTGCCAGAAGCTACTCCACAGATACGCAGTATTTT. Translated, it gives CARSYSTDTQYF.

This clonotype was seen ten or more times. The chain couples TRBV6-1 to TRBJ2-6, with unresolved D. With 7 bases removed from V and 2 bases from J, the gap between germline ends came to 15 bases. CDR3 length: 16 amino acids. Looked up from germline, CDR1 is MNHNS and CDR2 is SASEGT. CDR3 nucleotides: TGTGCCAGCACCGAAGTAGTGGGAACTGGGGCCAACGTCCTGACTTTC. Its translation is CASTEVVGTGANVLTF.

This clonotype was picked up many times. The V and J genes are TRBV28 and TRBJ2-3; 11 nucleotides line up with TRBD2. The V gene's germline CDR1 is MDHEN and CDR2 SYDVKM. The CDR3 has 17 amino acids. Trimming at V came to 3 bases and at J to 6 bases, leaving 11 bases not matched to a gene. The CDR3 loop is CASSLAPLAGGVDTQYF. Here the CDR3 DNA reads TGTGCCAGCAGTTTGGCTCCTCTAGCGGGGGGTGTGGATACGCAGTATTTT.

The chain links TRBV20-1 to TRBJ1-6, with no clear D. Germline V gene data show CDR1 as DFQATT and CDR2 as SNEGSKA (reference sequence). The CDR3 spans 14 residues. The V and J ends lost 3 bases and 11 bases respectively, with 17 bases between them. In nucleotides, the CDR3 is TGCAGTGCTAGTCGGGAGGGTTTACCCACACCCCTCCACTTT. As protein: CSASREGLPTPLHF.

Ten or more counts support this clonotype. The CDR3 DNA follows: TGTGCCAGCAGTAGAGCGGCCCCCTACGAGCAGTACTTC. Amino acids: CASSRAAPYEQYF. The chain joins TRBV6-1 to TRBJ2-7; tentative D call: TRBD2 (5 bases). CDR3 length equals 13 residues. The germline V and J ends were trimmed by 5 bases and 2 bases, with 10 bases remaining between them. Germline V gene data show CDR1 as MNHNS and CDR2 as SASEGT.

The sample holds a few counts of this clonotype. The chain uses TRBV28 and TRBJ2-1; 8 positions agree with TRBD1. The ends lost 4 bases at V and 2 bases at J; junction bases unmatched: 7. Germline CDR1 and CDR2: MDHEN and SYDVKM. The CDR3 is made up of 16 amino acids. The CDR3 DNA is TGTGCCAGCAGTTCGCAGGGGGCGGTACCCTACAATGAGCAGTTCTTC. Its protein is CASSSQGAVPYNEQFF.

In this sample, this clonotype turned up many times. This rearrangement joins TRBV5-1 to TRBJ2-1, with D perhaps being TRBD1 or TRBD2 (6 bases each). The germline V gene encodes CDR1 SGHRS and CDR2 YFSETQ. Trimming cost V 0 bases and J 6 bases, with 10 bases left between them. This CDR3 has 14 residues. The CDR3 DNA follows: TGCGCCAGCAGCTTGGAGGGGGGTTCCAATGAGCAGTTCTTC. This sequence encodes CASSLEGGSNEQFF. The variable domain in full, completed from reference TRBV5-1 and TRBJ2-1, reads KAGVTQTPRYLIKTRGQQVTLSCSPISGHRSVSWYQQTPGQGLQFLFEYFSETQRNKGNFPGRFSGRQFSNSRSEMNVSTLELGDSALYLCASSLEGGSNEQFFGPGTRLTVL.

This clonotype has more than one count but fewer than ten. CDR3 nucleotides: TGTGCCAGCAGCTCCCGGGGAAGCGGGAGCCGCACCGGGGAGCTGTTTTTT. Residues: CASSSRGSGSRTGELFF. The rearrangement joins TRBV7-2 to TRBJ2-2, with 8 bases aligning to TRBD2. Trimming took 4 bases from V and 4 from J; bases not matched to a gene: 11. From germline, CDR1 is SGHTA and CDR2 FQGNSA. This CDR3 spans 17 amino acids.

Notes on this clonotype: A read error may explain this, as a much larger clone is one base away. The chain combines TRBV30 with TRBJ1-5; no clear D gene. Germline CDR1 reads GTSNPN; CDR2 reads SVGIG (reference sequence). Between the trimmed V and J ends, which lost 3 bases and 7 bases, there was a span of 19 bases. The CDR3 consists of 15 residues. The CDR3 region has the DNA TGTGCCTGGAGCCAAGGGCTCCTGGGCGACCAGCCCCAGCATTTT. The encoded protein is CAWSQGLLGDQPQHF. The whole variable domain, remainder taken from reference TRBV30 and TRBJ1-5, is SQTIHQWPATLVQPVGSPLSLECTVEGTSNPNLYWYRQAAGRGLQLLFYSVGIGQISSEVPQNLSASRPQDRQFILSSKKLLLSDSGFYLCAWSQGLLGDQPQHFGDGTRLSIL.

This clonotype showed up just a few times. The genes are TRBV19 and TRBJ1-5; TRBD1 matches at 8 bases. This CDR3 has 15 amino acids. After removal of 7 bases from V and 3 bases from J, the junction contained 8 bases not matched to a gene. Germline V lookup: CDR1 LNHDA, CDR2 SQIVND (reference sequence). CDR3: CASTSSQGANQPQHF. The CDR3 nucleotides are TGTGCCAGTACCTCATCCCAGGGGGCCAATCAGCCCCAGCATTTT.

This clonotype was recorded many times. The chain recombines TRBV10-3 with TRBJ2-7, with 8 nucleotides matching TRBD2. V lost 6 bases to trimming and J lost 3 bases; unmatched junction nucleotides: 10. CDR3 length equals 15 residues. Germline-derived CDR1 and CDR2 are ENHRY and SYGVKD. The CDR3 DNA sequence: TGTGCCATCAGCCCCGGGACTAGTCTTTACTACGAGCAGTACTTC. Protein sequence: CAISPGTSLYYEQYF.

This clonotype was picked up many times. The rearrangement joins TRBV12-3 or TRBV12-4 to TRBJ1-1; the D is unclear. The CDR3 loop spans 12 amino acids. Trimming pared 5 bases from V and 3 bases from J, leaving 7 bases between. CDR3 sequence: CASSVVDTEAFF. The DNA for the CDR3 is TGTGCCAGCAGTGTAGTGGACACTGAAGCTTTCTTT.

In this sample, this clonotype turned up many times. The chain has TRBV11-2 and TRBJ2-3, with 8 bases that match TRBD2. Germline CDR1 SGHAT, CDR2 FQNNGV. The junction had 8 bases not matched to a gene; V was cut back by 5 bases and J by 1 base. CDR3 length equals 16 residues. The DNA for the CDR3 is TGTGCCAGCAGCCCCAGAACGCGGGGGGGCACAGATACGCAGTATTTT. As protein: CASSPRTRGGTDTQYF. Full variable domain (outside the CDR3, taken from reference TRBV11-2 and TRBJ2-3): EAGVAQSPRYKIIEKRQSVAFWCNPISGHATLYWYQQILGQGPKLLIQFQNNGVVDDSQLPKDRFSAERLKGVDSTLKIQPAKLEDSAVYLCASSPRTRGGTDTQYFGPGTRLTVL.

A few counts support this clonotype. The chain combines TRBV4-1 with TRBJ1-6, with D unclear. The CDR3 is made up of 15 amino acids. Germline lookup yields CDR1 MGHRA and CDR2 YSYEKL. V lost 0 bases to trimming and J lost 6 bases, with 9 bases between them. Here the CDR3 reads CASSQEVRANSPLHF. The DNA for the CDR3 is TGCGCCAGCAGCCAAGAGGTTAGGGCTAATTCACCCCTCCACTTT.

This clonotype was seen many times. The chain is built from TRBV28 and TRBJ1-5, with D unresolved. CDR1 MDHEN and CDR2 SYDVKM come from the germline V gene. The CDR3 consists of 13 residues. The V end was cut by 6 bases, the J end by 4 bases, with 10 bases between. The CDR3 nucleotides are TGTGCCAGCAGACGACCCCCGAATCAGCCCCAGCATTTT. It specifies CASRRPPNQPQHF.

This clonotype has more than one count but fewer than ten. The gene calls are TRBV28 and TRBJ1-2, with 8 nucleotides matching TRBD1. The CDR3 has 15 amino acids. The J segment lost 8 bases and the V segment lost 6 bases, leaving 14 bases of the junction unmatched. From germline, CDR1 is MDHEN and CDR2 SYDVKM. The CDR3 protein is CASSPIDRGGGGYTF. For the CDR3, the DNA is TGTGCCAGCAGCCCTATTGACAGGGGAGGAGGGGGCTACACCTTC.

This clonotype has a count of ten or more. The chain joins TRBV7-2 to TRBJ2-7, with 10 positions matching TRBD1. Germline assignment: CDR1 SGHTA and CDR2 FQGNSA. V was pared by 5 bases and J by 6 bases, with 19 bases of the junction left unmatched. This CDR3 has 18 amino acids. CDR3 DNA sequence: TGTGCCAGCAGCCCATCCGGGACAGGGGCCCATGGGGGCCGCGAGCAGTACTTC. It encodes CASSPSGTGAHGGREQYF.

This chain connects TRBV10-3 to TRBJ1-3, with D possibly matching TRBD1 (6 bases). Trimming shortened V by 11 bases and J by 0 bases, and 17 bases separated the two germline ends. Germline assignment: CDR1 ENHRY and CDR2 SYGVKD. CDR3 length: 15 residues. The CDR3 bases are TGTGCCGCGGGAGGCGACAGGCTCTCTGGAAACACCATATATTTT. It translates to CAAGGDRLSGNTIYF.

This clonotype was detected ten times or more. The V and J genes are TRBV6-1 and TRBJ2-7; 8 nucleotides line up with TRBD1. This CDR3 is built from 12 residues. Germline V gene lookup returns CDR1 MNHNS and CDR2 SASEGT. With 8 bases clipped from V and 2 bases from J, the junction kept 2 bases outside the gene matches. The CDR3 sequence: CASRTGTYEQYF. The CDR3 region has the DNA TGTGCCAGCCGGACAGGGACCTACGAGCAGTACTTC.

This clonotype was seen many times. V usage is TRBV20-1 and J usage is TRBJ2-1, with TRBD2 matching over 7 bases. The V and J ends lost 6 bases and 1 base, in that order; junction bases with no gene match: 9. The CDR3 is 15 residues long. Per the germline V gene, CDR1 is DFQATT and CDR2 is SNEGSKA (reference sequence). The CDR3 loop reads CSAVGGGASYNEQFF. In DNA form, the CDR3 reads TGCAGTGCCGTCGGGGGAGGGGCTTCCTACAATGAGCAGTTCTTC.

For the CDR3, the DNA is TGTGCCAGCAGTGAAAGCAGGTTCGAGCAGTACTTC. This encodes CASSESRFEQYF. The chain recombines TRBV6-1 with TRBJ2-7; D gene ambiguous. Trimming took 2 bases from V and 6 from J, leaving 8 bases between them. The V gene's germline CDR1 is MNHNS and CDR2 SASEGT. The CDR3 extends over 12 amino acids.

This clonotype was counted many times. This chain connects TRBV5-1 to TRBJ2-3; the match to TRBD2 covers 10 bases. Losses at the gene ends were 2 bases for V and 4 bases for J; bases not matched to a gene: 7. Germline CDR1 is SGHRS and CDR2 is YFSETQ. This CDR3 spans 16 amino acids. The CDR3 sequence is CASSFGAGGPSDTQYF. Written as DNA, the CDR3 is TGCGCCAGCAGCTTTGGAGCGGGAGGGCCCTCAGATACGCAGTATTTT.

This clonotype occurred many times. This sequence joins TRBV28 and TRBJ2-7; no firm D call. CDR3 length: 15 residues. Germline V gene data show CDR1 as MDHEN and CDR2 as SYDVKM. V gave up 4 bases and J gave up 0 bases, with 13 bases separating them. This chain's CDR3 is CASSSEGISSYEQYF. CDR3 bases: TGTGCCAGCAGTTCGGAAGGGATTAGCTCCTACGAGCAGTACTTC.

This clonotype appeared a few times. The V gene is TRBV19, the J gene TRBJ1-1; 7 bases align to TRBD1. The CDR3 consists of 15 residues. Trimming at V came to 2 bases and at J to 6 bases, leaving 9 bases not matched to a gene. Germline CDR1 and CDR2: LNHDA and SQIVND (reference sequence). The CDR3 coding sequence is TGTGCCAGTAGTATACTTGACAGGGTGGGGGCTGAAGCTTTCTTT. Protein sequence: CASSILDRVGAEAFF.